Sequencing of this T cell receptor beta chain was carried out in a study of immune evolution from preneoplasia to lung adenocarcinoma. Patient tissue came from resections in Japan or China, 2014–2017. The study, taken as a whole, reports: From normal lung to invasive adenocarcinoma, top clone frequencies appeared to decrease.

Germline V gene data show CDR1 as MDHEN and CDR2 as SYDVKM. Deletions cut 6 bases from V and 5 bases from J, with 17 bases between. This CDR3 spans 14 amino acids. On this clone itself: Its target is unknown.

Sequenced by immunoSEQ multiplex PCR; TCRdb stores in-frame clones only, minus some. The table shows some 2,300 clones, with around four fifths occurring only once. The chain is built from TRBV28 and TRBJ2-7, with D unclear. The TCR comes from a person aged 55-85 years with invasive lung adenocarcinoma. Sequenced material: FFPE invasive lung adenocarcinoma tissue. The CDR3 reads CASSPAPLTHEQYF. The CDR3 DNA reads as TGTGCCAGCAGCCCCGCGCCCTTAACCCACGAGCAGTACTTC.